This T cell receptor (beta chain) was documented in a study of blood T cell repertoires in COVID-19. Study overall: The United States, Italy and Spain supplied acute and convalescent COVID-19 samples. PBMCs, B-cell-depleted T cells, or T cells provided the cDNA or gDNA that made up the material.

V trimming: 4 bases; J trimming: 0 bases; junction bases outside the gene matches: 12. The CDR3 extends over 18 amino acids. Per germline, CDR1 SGDLS and CDR2 YYNGEE. Original analysis: Reference gene primer amplification in the assay estimated nucleated cell counts. The protocol was immunoSEQ multiplex PCR, while the TCRdb copy is restricted to in-frame clones and leaves out a portion. D and trimming come from the DNA, and the V and J calls and clone size come from that table. This repertoire shows about 150,000 clones, 85% to 90% found once; its top ten account for roughly 2%. The chain couples TRBV9 to TRBJ1-4; 7 positions agree with TRBD1. This TCR was recovered from a middle-aged man who had recovered from COVID-19. The sample consisted of peripheral blood. The CDR3 loop is CASSTRRDSAATNEKLFF. In DNA form, the CDR3 reads TGTGCCAGCAGCACCCGGAGGGACAGTGCTGCAACTAATGAAAAACTGTTTTTT.